The 27 T cell receptor beta chains below were found in one sample sequenced in a study of blood T cells in healthy people across ages. A J-beta primer mix and a sample-barcoded 5' primer were used in a second PCR of about 7 to 12 cycles. MiXCR, applied by TCRdb to the 5' RACE reads, yields one record per CDR3 protein. The table records hundreds of thousands of distinct CDR3 sequences, 45% to 50% of them present only once. The specimen was blood. These receptors were collected from a man aged 25-45 years in good health.

Note on this clonotype: Its ends do not fully match the called genes, so a read error is possible. The chain recombines TRBV4-1 with TRBJ2-3, with no clear D. Germline V gene sequence: CDR1 MGHRA, CDR2 YSYEKL. CDR3 length: 14 amino acids. CDR3 sequence: CANSQDLTTDTQYF. The DNA of the CDR3 is TGCGCCAACAGCCAAGATTTGACAACAGATACGCAGTATTTT.

The chain recombines TRBV11-2 with TRBJ2-4; possibly TRBD1 for D (6 bases). V gave up 5 bases and J gave up 3 bases, with 11 bases separating them. Germline loops: CDR1 SGHAT, CDR2 FQNNGV. This CDR3 is 14 amino acids long. The CDR3 nucleotides read TGTGCCAGCAGCCCGCAGGGGTTCAAAAACATTCAGTACTTC. Translation gives CASSPQGFKNIQYF.

This clonotype was recorded a few times. J is TRBJ2-5 and V is TRBV28; possibly TRBD1 for D (6 bases). Trimming took off 5 bases at V and 1 base at J, with 11 bases between the two ends. The CDR3 totals 14 residues. Looked up from germline, CDR1 is MDHEN and CDR2 is SYDVKM. The CDR3 DNA follows: TGTGCCAGCAGTACCCCGACAGGCCAAGAGACCCAGTACTTC. Its translation is CASSTPTGQETQYF.

At least ten counts were recorded for this clonotype. The chain uses TRBV4-1 and TRBJ2-3, with D tentatively TRBD2 (6 bases). Trimming removed 3 bases from V and 0 bases from J, with 13 bases in between. This CDR3 has 16 residues. Germline V CDR1 and CDR2: MGHRA, YSYEKL. The CDR3 protein is CASSHRGETSTDTQYF. The CDR3, as DNA: TGCGCCAGCAGCCACCGCGGGGAAACTAGCACAGATACGCAGTATTTT.

This clonotype was seen more than once but under ten times. The chain has TRBV3-1 and TRBJ2-1; D may be TRBD1 (7 bases). The CDR3 loop spans 15 amino acids. V was pared by 4 bases and J by 4 bases, with 14 bases between. The V gene's germline CDR1 is LGHDT and CDR2 YNNKEL (reference sequence). CDR3 sequence: CASSPSRGVYNEQFF. The CDR3 nucleotides read TGTGCCAGCAGCCCCAGCAGGGGGGTTTACAATGAGCAGTTCTTC.

CDR3 DNA sequence: TGTGCCAGCAGCCCACACGGAGCAACAGCGGCCACTGAAGCTTTCTTT. Residues: CASSPHGATAATEAFF. The rearrangement uses TRBV5-6 and TRBJ1-1, with no clear D. The length of the CDR3 is 16 residues. Germline V CDR1 and CDR2: SGHDT, YYEEEE. V lost 4 bases, J lost 4 bases, and 20 bases lay in between.

Remarks on this clonotype: One junction end disagrees with the germline gene, perhaps due to a read error. V usage is TRBV28 and J usage is TRBJ2-4; either TRBD1 or TRBD2 may fit D (6 bases each). Near its end, the DNA agrees better with TRBJ2-5, so the J call may be wrong. The CDR3 covers 13 residues. Germline V gene lookup returns CDR1 MDHEN and CDR2 SYDVKM. CDR3 protein: CASTLGGQGTQYF. The CDR3 DNA sequence: TGTGCCAGCACCCTCGGGGGCCAAGGGACCCAGTACTTC.

The rearrangement joins TRBV7-9 to TRBJ1-1; unclear D gene. CDR1 SEHNR and CDR2 FQNEAQ come from the germline V gene (reference sequence). The CDR3 has 15 residues. Between the trimmed V and J ends, which lost 2 bases and 5 bases, there was a span of 15 bases. CDR3 nucleotides: TGTGCCAGCAGCTTATTGGAGCCTTTGGTTACTGAAGCTTTCTTT. Its protein is CASSLLEPLVTEAFF.

This chain connects TRBV20-1 to TRBJ2-3; D may correspond to TRBD1 or TRBD2 (5 bases each). The CDR3 extends over 15 amino acids. Trimming took off 0 bases at V and 5 bases at J, with 15 bases between the two ends. Germline V gene sequence: CDR1 DFQATT, CDR2 SNEGSKA (reference sequence). CDR3 nucleotide sequence: TGCAGTGCTAGAGACCGAACGGGGCCGGTAGATACGCAGTATTTT. Protein sequence: CSARDRTGPVDTQYF.

This rearrangement joins TRBV11-1 to TRBJ2-1; the D call may be TRBD1 or TRBD2 (5 bases each). This CDR3 region has 15 residues. V was cut by 6 bases and J by 4 bases, with 16 bases left in between. CDR1 SGHAT and CDR2 FQDESV come from the germline V gene (reference sequence). The CDR3 reads CASSPIWDGYNEQFF. The CDR3 coding sequence is TGTGCCAGCAGTCCGATCTGGGACGGTTACAATGAGCAGTTCTTC.

This clonotype was detected only a few times. The chain employs TRBV20-1 and TRBJ2-1; D is perhaps TRBD2 (6 bases). CDR3 size: 18 residues. The germline V and J ends were trimmed by 4 bases and 13 bases, with 35 bases remaining between them. In germline, CDR1 is DFQATT, CDR2 SNEGSKA (reference sequence). Written as DNA, the CDR3 is TGCAGTGCTACGCCACGATACACGGCGGGGCCTAACCAAGAGACCCAGTTCTTC. Its translation: CSATPRYTAGPNQETQFF.

The chain couples TRBV7-9 to TRBJ2-1, with 10 bases matching TRBD2. The CDR3 is 15 amino acids. The V and J ends lost 5 bases and 2 bases, in that order; junction bases with no gene match: 3. The germline V gene has CDR1 SEHNR and CDR2 FQNEAQ (reference sequence). The CDR3 region is CASSQGLATYNEQFF. The CDR3 DNA sequence: TGTGCCAGCAGCCAGGGACTAGCGACCTACAATGAGCAGTTCTTC.

The chain joins TRBV10-3 to TRBJ2-3; D not resolved. The V gene's germline CDR1 is ENHRY and CDR2 SYGVKD. Deletions cut 4 bases from V and 0 bases from J, with 11 bases between. The CDR3 has 15 residues. The CDR3 DNA sequence: TGTGCCATCAGTGGTCTGGGTCCTAGCACAGATACGCAGTATTTT. It codes for CAISGLGPSTDTQYF.

The gene calls are TRBV6-1 and TRBJ2-7; D not certain. Trimming took 6 bases from V and 3 from J, leaving 9 bases between them. CDR3 size: 12 residues. CDR1 and CDR2 (germline): MNHNS, SASEGT. CDR3 DNA sequence: TGTGCCAGCAGGGACGGCGGCTACGAGCAGTACTTC. Translated: CASRDGGYEQYF.

The chain uses TRBV9 and TRBJ1-6; D gene uncertain. Per germline, CDR1 SGDLS and CDR2 YYNGEE. The CDR3 contains 15 residues. V lost 4 bases to trimming and J lost 7 bases, with 15 bases between them. CDR3 amino acids: CASSPSGELNSPLHF. In DNA form, the CDR3 reads TGTGCCAGCAGCCCCAGTGGGGAGCTCAATTCACCCCTCCACTTT.

The chain employs TRBV14 and TRBJ2-1; 7 bases agree with TRBD2. The CDR3 contains 17 residues. The germline gives CDR1 SGHDN, CDR2 FVKESK. V gave up 0 bases and J gave up 2 bases; unmatched junction bases: 7. DNA for the CDR3: TGTGCCAGCAGCCAAGATCTTTCGGGGGGTACCTACAATGAGCAGTTCTTC. The encoded protein is CASSQDLSGGTYNEQFF. The full variable domain, with the rest looked up from reference TRBV14 and TRBJ2-1, is EAGVTQFPSHSVIEKGQTVTLRCDPISGHDNLYWYRRVMGKEIKFLLHFVKESKQDESGMPNNRFLAERTGGTYSTLKVQPAELEDSGVYFCASSQDLSGGTYNEQFFGPGTRLTVL.

V and J are TRBV6-2 or TRBV6-3 and TRBJ2-7, with D unclear. The germline V and J ends were trimmed by 5 bases and 2 bases, with 16 bases remaining between them. There are 15 residues in the CDR3. Germline CDR1 is MNHEY and CDR2 is SVGEGT. The CDR3 nucleotides read TGTGCCAGCAGTCACCCCGAGAAGCTTCCCTACGAGCAGTACTTC. It specifies CASSHPEKLPYEQYF.

V is TRBV10-3 and J is TRBJ1-2; possible D gene TRBD1, 6 bases. V gave up 10 bases and J gave up 2 bases, with 14 bases separating them. CDR1 is ENHRY, CDR2 SYGVKD, per germline. CDR3 length equals 13 residues. This chain's CDR3 is CATNRDVNYGYTF. CDR3 nucleotides: TGTGCCACCAACAGGGACGTAAACTATGGCTACACCTTC.

This sequence joins TRBV6-2 or TRBV6-3 and TRBJ2-3, with 8 bases aligning to TRBD2. Per germline, CDR1 MNHEY and CDR2 SVGEGT. This CDR3 is 15 amino acids long. With V trimmed by 8 bases and J by 1 base, 8 bases remained unmatched. CDR3 residues: CASGLTSERTDTQYF. CDR3 sequence (DNA): TGTGCCAGCGGCCTGACTAGCGAGCGCACAGATACGCAGTATTTT.

This clonotype was recorded only once. V usage is TRBV19 and J usage is TRBJ2-4; 9 bases fit TRBD1. The V gene's germline CDR1 is LNHDA and CDR2 SQIVND (reference sequence). CDR3 length: 17 residues. J gave up 1 base and V 3 bases, and 7 bases lay outside the gene matches. CDR3 DNA sequence: TGTGCCAGTAGTATCCAGCAGGGGACAGGGGCCAAAAACATTCAGTACTTC. It codes for CASSIQQGTGAKNIQYF.

V gene TRBV7-3 combines with J gene TRBJ2-5, with D maybe TRBD1 (6 bases). The J call may be mistaken, given a closer DNA end match to TRBJ2-7. Per germline, CDR1 SGHTA and CDR2 FQGTGA. The CDR3 is 15 residues long. The CDR3 spells CASSPKTGSVYEQYF. As DNA, the CDR3 is TGTGCCAGCAGCCCGAAAACAGGGTCTGTCTACGAGCAGTACTTC.

A few counts support this clonotype. The rearrangement links TRBV20-1 to TRBJ2-1; D is unresolved. The CDR3 covers 12 residues. Germline V gives CDR1 DFQATT, CDR2 SNEGSKA (reference sequence). V was pared by 5 bases and J by 3 bases, with 8 bases between. The CDR3 loop reads CSADRSYNEQFF. As DNA, the CDR3 is TGCAGTGCTGATAGGAGCTACAATGAGCAGTTCTTC.

This clonotype was picked up a small number of times. V and J are TRBV4-2 and TRBJ2-6, with a weak D call TRBD1 (5 bases). This CDR3 has 16 amino acids. The germline V and J ends were trimmed by 1 base and 0 bases, with 7 bases remaining between them. From germline, CDR1 is LGHNA and CDR2 YNFKEQ. Written as DNA, the CDR3 is TGTGCCAGCAGCCAAGTAGGGGCCTCTGGGGCCAACGTCCTGACTTTC. Encoded protein: CASSQVGASGANVLTF.

This clonotype was observed a handful of times. The CDR3: CASSQAEGAGYQPQHF. As DNA, the CDR3 is TGCGCCAGCAGCCAAGCGGAGGGGGCTGGTTATCAGCCCCAGCATTTT. V and J are TRBV4-1 and TRBJ1-5; 7 bases map to TRBD1. The CDR3 runs 16 residues. Germline CDR1 reads MGHRA; CDR2 reads YSYEKL. V was clipped by 1 base and J by 5 bases; unmatched bases: 8.

On this clonotype: The junction departs from germline at one end; a sequencing error may be responsible. This chain links TRBV4-1 with TRBJ2-1, with 7 bases aligning to TRBD2. The germline gives CDR1 MGHRA, CDR2 YSYEKL. CDR3 length: 20 amino acids. The CDR3 is CASSQEKRGGIVRSYSEQFF. CDR3 nucleotides: TGCGCCAGCAGCCAAGAAAAGCGGGGAGGGATCGTGCGGTCCTACAGTGAGCAGTTCTTC.

V usage is TRBV4-3 and J usage is TRBJ1-2; D unclear. There are 15 residues in the CDR3. V was clipped by 0 bases and J by 1 base, with 9 bases between them. Germline V gene data show CDR1 as LGHNA and CDR2 as YSLEER. The DNA for the CDR3 is TGCGCCAGCAGCCAAGATGGCAGCCTTAACTATGGCTACACCTTC. Residues: CASSQDGSLNYGYTF.

The chain links TRBV20-1 to TRBJ2-3; tentatively, D is TRBD2 (6 bases). CDR3 length: 14 amino acids. Trimming removed 6 bases at V and 2 bases at J, with 15 bases between. Germline loops: CDR1 DFQATT, CDR2 SNEGSKA (reference sequence). The CDR3 bases are TGCAGTGCAAATCTCCGGGGGACCACAGATACGCAGTATTTT. Amino acids: CSANLRGTTDTQYF.